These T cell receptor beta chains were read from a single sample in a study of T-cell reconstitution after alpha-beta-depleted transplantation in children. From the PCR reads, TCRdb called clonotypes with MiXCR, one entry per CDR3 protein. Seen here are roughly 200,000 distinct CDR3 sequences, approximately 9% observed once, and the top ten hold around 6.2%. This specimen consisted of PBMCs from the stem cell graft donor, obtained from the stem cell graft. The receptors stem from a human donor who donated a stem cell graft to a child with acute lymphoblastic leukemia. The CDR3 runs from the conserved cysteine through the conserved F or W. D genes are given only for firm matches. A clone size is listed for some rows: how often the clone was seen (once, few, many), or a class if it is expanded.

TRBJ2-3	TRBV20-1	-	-	TGCAGTGCCGGGGGGCTAAAAGAGAGCACAGATACGCAGTATTTT	CSAGGLKESTDTQYF
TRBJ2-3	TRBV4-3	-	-	TGCGCCAGCAGCCAAGATCTTTTTGACGGGCTTACGCAGTATTTT	CASSQDLFDGLTQYF
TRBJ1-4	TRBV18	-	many	TGTGCCAGCTCACCCCTCGGGGGGACTAATGAAAAACTGTTTTTT	CASSPLGGTNEKLFF
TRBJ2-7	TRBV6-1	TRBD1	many	TGTGCCAGCACCTGGACAGGGTCGGGCGAGCAGTACTTC	CASTWTGSGEQYF
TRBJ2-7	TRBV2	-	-	TGTGCCAGCAGACTGATAGTTGTATATACCTACGAGCAGTACTTC	CASRLIVVYTYEQYF
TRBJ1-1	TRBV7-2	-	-	TGTGCCAGCAGCTTAGCGGGACCGAAATCAAACACTGAAGCTTTCTTT	CASSLAGPKSNTEAFF
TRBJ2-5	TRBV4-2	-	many	TGTGCCAGCAGCCAAGGAGGGGGGGAGATAGAGACCCAGTACTTC	CASSQGGGEIETQYF
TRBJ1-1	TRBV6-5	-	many	TGTGCCAGCAGTTACACGCGTTGGATGAACACTGAAGCTTTCTTT	CASSYTRWMNTEAFF
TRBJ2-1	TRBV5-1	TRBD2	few	TGCGCCAGCAGCTACATAGCGGGGTTCCCCTCCGAGCAGTTCTTC	CASSYIAGFPSEQFF
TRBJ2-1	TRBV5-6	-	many	TGTGCCAGCAGCTTGGGTTTTGGTACCAAGTTAGCCGTCTATGAGCAGTTCTTC	CASSLGFGTKLAVYEQFF
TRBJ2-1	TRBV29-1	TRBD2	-	TGCAGCGCATCCGTACCAGCGGGGGTCTACAATGAGCAGTTCTTC	CSASVPAGVYNEQFF
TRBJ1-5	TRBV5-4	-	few	TGTGCCAGCAGCTTCGACAGGTCCCAGCCCCAGCATTTT	CASSFDRSQPQHF
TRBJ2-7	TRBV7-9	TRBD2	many	TGTGCCAGCAGTTACACTAGCGTCTACGAGCAGTACTTC	CASSYTSVYEQYF
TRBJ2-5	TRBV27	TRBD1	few	TGTGCCAGCAGTGACAGGGTCGAGACCCAGTACTTC	CASSDRVETQYF
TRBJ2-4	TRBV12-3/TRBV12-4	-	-	TGTGCCAGCAGTTTACCCCCTCAGGCAGCCAAAAACATTCAGTACTTC	CASSLPPQAAKNIQYF
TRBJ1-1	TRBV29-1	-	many	TGCAGCGTTGGTTCGAACACTGAAGCTTTCTTT	CSVGSNTEAFF
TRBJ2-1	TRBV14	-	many	TGTGCCAGCAGCCAAGATCTAACCAATGAGCAGTTCTTC	CASSQDLTNEQFF
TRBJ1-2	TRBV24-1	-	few	TGTGCCACCAGTGATGGGACATGGGGCTACACCTTC	CATSDGTWGYTF
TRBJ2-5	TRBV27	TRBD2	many	TGTGCCAGCAGTTTCGCTCACGGGGGGCAAGAGACCCAGTACTTC	CASSFAHGGQETQYF
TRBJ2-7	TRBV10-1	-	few	TGCGCCAGCAGTGATAGTGTCTACGAGCAGTACTTC	CASSDSVYEQYF
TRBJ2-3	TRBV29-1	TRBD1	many	TGCAGCGTTGAAATTGGAACAGGGGGTGATACGCAGTATTTT	CSVEIGTGGDTQYF
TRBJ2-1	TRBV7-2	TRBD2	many	TGTGCCAGCAGCCTCAATCGAATGGGACTAGAGTCCAATGAGCAGTTCTTC	CASSLNRMGLESNEQFF
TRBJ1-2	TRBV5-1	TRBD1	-	TGCGCCAGCAGCCCCTGGACAGGAACTAACTATGGCTACACCTTC	CASSPWTGTNYGYTF
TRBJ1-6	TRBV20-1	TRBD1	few	TGCAGTGGAGACAGGGGCGACTCCTATAATTCACCCCTCCACTTT	CSGDRGDSYNSPLHF
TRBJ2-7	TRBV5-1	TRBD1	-	TGCGCCAGCAGCCCGGGACAGGCTCAGTGGGAGCAGTACTTC	CASSPGQAQWEQYF
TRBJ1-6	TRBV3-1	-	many	TGTGCCAGCAGCCCCGACGGAGTTTCACCCCTCCACTTT	CASSPDGVSPLHF
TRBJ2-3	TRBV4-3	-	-	TGCGCCAGCAGCCAAGGCCGTTACTCCTCGCAGTATTTT	CASSQGRYSSQYF
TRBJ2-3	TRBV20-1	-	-	TGCAGTGCTAGACACCCCTGGGGAGATACGCAGTATTTT	CSARHPWGDTQYF
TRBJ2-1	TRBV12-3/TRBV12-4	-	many	TGTGCCAGCAGGCTGACTGTAAGCTCCTACAATGAGCAGTTCTTC	CASRLTVSSYNEQFF
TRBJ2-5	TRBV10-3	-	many	TGTGCCATCAGTGAGCCCAAACTAGCCGAAACAGAGGAGACCCAGTACTTC	CAISEPKLAETEETQYF
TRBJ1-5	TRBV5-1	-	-	TGCGCCAGCAGCTTACAAGGGTGGAGCAATCAGCCCCAGCATTTT	CASSLQGWSNQPQHF
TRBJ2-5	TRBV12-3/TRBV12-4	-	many	TGTGCCAGCAGTCTCCCCGGGACCGCAGGGGAGACCCAGTACTTC	CASSLPGTAGETQYF
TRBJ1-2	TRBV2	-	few	TGTGCCAGCAGTGAAGAGGCAGGGCCCGTCTCTGGCTACACCTTC	CASSEEAGPVSGYTF
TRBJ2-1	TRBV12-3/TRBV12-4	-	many	TGTGCCAGCAGGCCACCGGGGCCCAAGCAGTTCTTC	CASRPPGPKQFF
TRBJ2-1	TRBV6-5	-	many	TGTGCCAGCAGTTACCGGGCATTCACCTCCGGTGAGCAGTTCTTC	CASSYRAFTSGEQFF
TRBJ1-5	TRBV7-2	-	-	TGTGCCAGCAGCTTTCGGACAGATAATCAGCCCCAGCATTTT	CASSFRTDNQPQHF
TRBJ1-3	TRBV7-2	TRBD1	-	TGTGCCAGCAGCATCAGACAGGGTATTACGGGAAACACCATATATTTT	CASSIRQGITGNTIYF
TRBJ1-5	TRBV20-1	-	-	TGCAGTGCTAGGGGGTGGGTGGGGGCGGGAAGCAATCAGCCCCAGCATTTT	CSARGWVGAGSNQPQHF
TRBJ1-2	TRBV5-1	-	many	TGCGCCAGCAGCCTGAGTAGGCTATATGGCTACACCTTC	CASSLSRLYGYTF
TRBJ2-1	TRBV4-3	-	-	TGCGCCAGCAGCCAAGATAACGGAGGGACTGAGCAGTTCTTC	CASSQDNGGTEQFF
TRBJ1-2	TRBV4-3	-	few	TGCGCCAGCAGCCAAGATCGGGGGGGTTCTGGCTACACCTTC	CASSQDRGGSGYTF
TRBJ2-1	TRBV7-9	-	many	TGTGCCAGCAGCTCCGACTGGAGCAGCTCCTACAATGAGCAGTTCTTC	CASSSDWSSSYNEQFF
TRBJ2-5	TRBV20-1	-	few	TGCAGTGCTAGACCCCAGGGCGAGACCCAGTACTTC	CSARPQGETQYF
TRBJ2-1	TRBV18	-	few	TGTGCCAGCTCACCACCCGACAGCTACAATGAGCAGTTCTTC	CASSPPDSYNEQFF
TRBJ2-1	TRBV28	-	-	TGTGCCAGCCACAAGTTCGGCAATGAGCAGTTCTTC	CASHKFGNEQFF
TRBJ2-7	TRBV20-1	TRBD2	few	TGCAGTGCTTCTCCTATAGCGGGGGACAAATCATACGAGCAGTACTTC	CSASPIAGDKSYEQYF
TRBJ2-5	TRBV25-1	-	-	TGTGCCAGCAGTGAGGGTAGTGGGGGCCTGTACTTC	CASSEGSGGLYF
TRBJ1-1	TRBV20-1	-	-	TGCAGTGCTATGGGAGGAGGTGTCCCTGGAGCTTTCTTT	CSAMGGGVPGAFF
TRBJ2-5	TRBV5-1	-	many	TGCGCCAGCAGCTTGGCCCCTAGCTTGGAGACCCAGTACTTC	CASSLAPSLETQYF
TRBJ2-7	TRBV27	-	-	TGTGCCAGCAGGGGGGGCCCAGGGACCTACGAGCAGTACTTC	CASRGGPGTYEQYF
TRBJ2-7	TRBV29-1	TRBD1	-	TGCAGCGTAGGGGGCAGCGGCAGATTATCCTACGAGCAGTACTTC	CSVGGSGRLSYEQYF
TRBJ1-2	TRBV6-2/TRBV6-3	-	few	TGTGCCAGCAAACCGAATCAGGATGGCTACACCTTC	CASKPNQDGYTF
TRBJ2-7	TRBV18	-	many	TGTGCCAGCTCCCAAAACAGGCCCTACTCCTACGAGCAGTACTTC	CASSQNRPYSYEQYF
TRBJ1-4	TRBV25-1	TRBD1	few	TGTGCCAGCAGTGAGGTTCGGACAGGGGACGAAAAACTGTTTTTT	CASSEVRTGDEKLFF
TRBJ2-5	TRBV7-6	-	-	TGTGCCAGCAGCTTAGATGTAGGGGACGGGGAGACCCAGTACTTC	CASSLDVGDGETQYF